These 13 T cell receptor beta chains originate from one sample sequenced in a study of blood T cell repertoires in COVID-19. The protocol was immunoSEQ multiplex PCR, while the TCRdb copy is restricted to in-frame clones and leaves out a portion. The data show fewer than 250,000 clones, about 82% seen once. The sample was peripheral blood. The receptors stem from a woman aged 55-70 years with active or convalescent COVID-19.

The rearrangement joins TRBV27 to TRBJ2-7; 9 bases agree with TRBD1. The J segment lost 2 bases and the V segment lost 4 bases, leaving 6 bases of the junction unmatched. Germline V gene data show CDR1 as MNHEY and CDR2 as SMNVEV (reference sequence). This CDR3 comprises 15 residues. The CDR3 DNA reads TGTGCCAGCAGTTCCCAGGGACAGGGAGCCTACGAGCAGTACTTC. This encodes CASSSQGQGAYEQYF.

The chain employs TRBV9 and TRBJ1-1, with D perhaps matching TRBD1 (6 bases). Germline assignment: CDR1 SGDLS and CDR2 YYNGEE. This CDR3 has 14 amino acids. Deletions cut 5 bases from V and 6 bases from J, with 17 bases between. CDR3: CASSVGGRTPEAFF. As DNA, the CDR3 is TGTGCCAGCAGTGTTGGGGGCCGGACGCCTGAAGCTTTCTTT.

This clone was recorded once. CDR3 sequence reads: CATSDQGYYGYTF. The CDR3 region has the DNA TGTGCCACCAGTGACCAGGGATACTATGGCTACACCTTC. V and J are TRBV24-1 and TRBJ1-2, with D maybe TRBD1 (5 bases). Trimming removed 4 bases at V and 3 bases at J, with 8 bases between. Germline lookup yields CDR1 KGHDR and CDR2 SFDVKD. The CDR3 spans 13 residues.

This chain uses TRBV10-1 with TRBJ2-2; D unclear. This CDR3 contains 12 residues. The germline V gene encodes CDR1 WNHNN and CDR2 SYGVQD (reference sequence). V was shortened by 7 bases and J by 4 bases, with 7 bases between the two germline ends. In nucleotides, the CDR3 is TGCGCCAGCAAAGCGAGCACCGGGGAGCTGTTTTTT. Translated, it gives CASKASTGELFF.

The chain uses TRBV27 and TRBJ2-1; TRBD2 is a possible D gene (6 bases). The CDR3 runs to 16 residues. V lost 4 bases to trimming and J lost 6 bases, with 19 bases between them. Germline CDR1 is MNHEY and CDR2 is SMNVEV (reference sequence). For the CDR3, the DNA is TGTGCCAGCAGTTCGCCAGGGACGCGGGGTAGCAATGAGCAGTTCTTC. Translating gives CASSSPGTRGSNEQFF.

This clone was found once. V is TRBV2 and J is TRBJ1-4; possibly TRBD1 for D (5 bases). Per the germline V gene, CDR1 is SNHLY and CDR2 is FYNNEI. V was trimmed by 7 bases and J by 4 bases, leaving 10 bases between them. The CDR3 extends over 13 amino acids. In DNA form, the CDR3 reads TGTGCCAGCAATGGACAAGTTAATGAAAAACTGTTTTTT. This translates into CASNGQVNEKLFF.

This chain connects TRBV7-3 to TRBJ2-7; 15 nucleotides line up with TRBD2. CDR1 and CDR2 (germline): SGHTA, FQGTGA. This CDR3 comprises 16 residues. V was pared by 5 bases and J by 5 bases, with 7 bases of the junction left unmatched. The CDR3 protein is CASSPGWTSGRDEQYF. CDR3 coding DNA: TGTGCCAGCAGCCCAGGATGGACTAGCGGGAGGGACGAGCAGTACTTC.

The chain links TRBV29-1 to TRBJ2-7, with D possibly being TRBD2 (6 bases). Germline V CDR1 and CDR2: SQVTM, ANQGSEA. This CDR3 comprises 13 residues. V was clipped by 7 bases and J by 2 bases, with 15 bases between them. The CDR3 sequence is CSAQGLRAYEQYF. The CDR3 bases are TGCAGCGCCCAGGGACTGCGTGCCTACGAGCAGTACTTC.

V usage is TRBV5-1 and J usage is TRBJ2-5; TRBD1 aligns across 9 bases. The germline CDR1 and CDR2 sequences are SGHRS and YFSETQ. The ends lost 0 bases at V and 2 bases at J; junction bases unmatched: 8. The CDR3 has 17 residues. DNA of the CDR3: TGCGCCAGCAGCTTGGACCCGTCCGGGACAGGGCAAGAGACCCAGTACTTC. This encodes CASSLDPSGTGQETQYF.

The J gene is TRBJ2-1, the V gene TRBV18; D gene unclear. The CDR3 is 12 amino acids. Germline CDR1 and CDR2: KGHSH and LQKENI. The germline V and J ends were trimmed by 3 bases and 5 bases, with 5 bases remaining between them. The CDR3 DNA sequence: TGTGCCAGCTCACCCAGTGACAATGAGCAGTTCTTC. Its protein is CASSPSDNEQFF.

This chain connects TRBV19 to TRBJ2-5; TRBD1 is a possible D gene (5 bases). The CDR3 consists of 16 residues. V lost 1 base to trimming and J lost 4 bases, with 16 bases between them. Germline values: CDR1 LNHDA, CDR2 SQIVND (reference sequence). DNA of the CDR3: TGTGCCAGTAGTATAGGGGGATGGGGCAGGGCAGAGACCCAGTACTTC. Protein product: CASSIGGWGRAETQYF.

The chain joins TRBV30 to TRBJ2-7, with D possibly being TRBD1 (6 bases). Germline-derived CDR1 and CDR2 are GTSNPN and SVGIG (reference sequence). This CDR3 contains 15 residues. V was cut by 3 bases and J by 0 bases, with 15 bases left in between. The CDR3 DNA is TGTGCCTGGAGATCTTGGGCAGGGGTCTCCTACGAGCAGTACTTC. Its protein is CAWRSWAGVSYEQYF.

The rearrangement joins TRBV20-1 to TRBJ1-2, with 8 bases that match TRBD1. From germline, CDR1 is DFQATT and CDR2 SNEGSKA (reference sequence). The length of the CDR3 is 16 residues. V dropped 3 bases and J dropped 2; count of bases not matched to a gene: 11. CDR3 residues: CSASSYQNRGNYGYTF. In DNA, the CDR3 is TGCAGTGCTAGTTCGTACCAAAACAGGGGGAACTATGGCTACACCTTC.